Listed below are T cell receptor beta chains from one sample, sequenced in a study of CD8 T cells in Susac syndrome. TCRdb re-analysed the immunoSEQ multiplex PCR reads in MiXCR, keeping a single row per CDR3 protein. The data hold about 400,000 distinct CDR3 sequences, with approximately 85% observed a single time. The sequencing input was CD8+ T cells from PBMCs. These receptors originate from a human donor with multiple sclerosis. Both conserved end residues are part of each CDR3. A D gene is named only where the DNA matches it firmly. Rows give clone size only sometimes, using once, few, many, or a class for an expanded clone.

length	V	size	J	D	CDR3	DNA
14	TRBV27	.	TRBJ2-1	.	CASREALAYNEQFF	TGTGCCAGCAGGGAGGCTCTAGCCTACAATGAGCAGTTCTTC
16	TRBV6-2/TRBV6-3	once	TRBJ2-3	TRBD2	CASSYLREGHTDTQYF	TGTGCCAGCAGTTACCTGCGGGAGGGCCACACAGATACGCAGTATTTT
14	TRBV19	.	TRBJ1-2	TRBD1	CASSWGTGNYGYTF	TGTGCCAGTAGTTGGGGGACAGGGAACTATGGCTACACCTTC
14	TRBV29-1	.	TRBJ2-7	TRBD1	CSVGGQGAFHEQYF	TGCAGCGTAGGCGGACAGGGGGCTTTCCACGAGCAGTACTTC
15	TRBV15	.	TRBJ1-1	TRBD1	CATIPGQGKEDEAFF	TGTGCCACCATTCCGGGACAGGGTAAAGAGGATGAAGCTTTCTTT
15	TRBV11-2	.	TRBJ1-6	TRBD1	CASSNRDSLNSPLHF	TGTGCCAGCAGCAACAGGGACAGCCTAAATTCACCCCTCCACTTT
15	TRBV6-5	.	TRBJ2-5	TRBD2	CASSEGRERRETQYF	TGTGCCAGCAGCGAGGGGCGGGAGAGACGAGAGACCCAGTACTTC
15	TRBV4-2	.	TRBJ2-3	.	CASSPQGPNTDTQYF	TGTGCCAGCAGCCCCCAAGGACCTAACACAGATACGCAGTATTTT
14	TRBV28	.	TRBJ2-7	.	CASRSGVVAYEQYF	TGTGCCAGCAGGTCGGGGGTAGTCGCCTACGAGCAGTACTTC
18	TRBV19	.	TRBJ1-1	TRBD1	CASSSLYGTRGENTEAFF	TGTGCCAGTAGTTCCCTTTATGGGACCAGGGGGGAGAACACTGAAGCTTTCTTT
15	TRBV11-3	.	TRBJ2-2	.	CASSSTNPNTGELFF	TGTGCCAGCAGCTCGACAAATCCGAACACCGGGGAGCTGTTTTTT
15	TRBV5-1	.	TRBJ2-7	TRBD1	CASSLGQGATYEQYF	TGTGCCAGCAGCTTGGGGCAGGGGGCTACCTACGAGCAGTACTTC
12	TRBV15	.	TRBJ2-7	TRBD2	CATAGRAYEQYF	TGTGCCACGGCTGGGAGGGCCTACGAGCAGTACTTC
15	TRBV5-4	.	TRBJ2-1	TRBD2	CASTPGEGSYNEQFF	TGTGCCAGCACCCCCGGGGAGGGGTCCTACAATGAGCAGTTCTTC
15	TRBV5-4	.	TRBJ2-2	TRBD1	CASSTRDRAAGELFF	TGTGCCAGCAGCACGCGGGACAGGGCCGCCGGGGAGCTGTTTTTT
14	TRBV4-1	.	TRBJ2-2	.	CASSQELWAGELFF	TGCGCCAGCAGCCAAGAATTGTGGGCCGGGGAGCTGTTTTTT
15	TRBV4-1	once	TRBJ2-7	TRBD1	CASSPQGTGTYEQYF	TGCGCCAGCAGCCCGCAGGGGACAGGGACCTACGAGCAGTACTTC
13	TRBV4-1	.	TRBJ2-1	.	CASSQEFRGEQFF	TGCGCCAGCAGCCAAGAATTCAGAGGGGAGCAGTTCTTC
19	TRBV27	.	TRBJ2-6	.	CASSFAGVRILSGANVLTF	TGTGCCAGCAGTTTTGCTGGGGTTCGCATTCTTTCTGGGGCCAACGTCCTGACTTTC
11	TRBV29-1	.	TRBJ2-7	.	CSVRDGYEQYF	TGCAGCGTGAGGGACGGCTACGAGCAGTACTTC
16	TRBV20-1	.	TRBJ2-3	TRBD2	CSASAVRGETTDTQYF	TGCAGTGCTAGTGCCGTGCGGGGGGAAACCACAGATACGCAGTATTTT
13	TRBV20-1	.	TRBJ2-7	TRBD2	CSARSSGGYEQYF	TGCAGTGCTAGGTCTAGCGGGGGTTACGAGCAGTACTTC
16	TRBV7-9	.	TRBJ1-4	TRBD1	CASSTNEQGAHEKLFF	TGTGCCAGCAGCACTAACGAACAGGGGGCGCATGAAAAACTGTTTTTT
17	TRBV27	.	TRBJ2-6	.	CASGLLGPSSGANVLTF	TGTGCCAGCGGACTATTAGGCCCTAGCTCTGGGGCCAACGTCCTGACTTTC
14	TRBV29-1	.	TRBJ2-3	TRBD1	CSVEGGQDTDTQYF	TGCAGCGTTGAGGGGGGACAGGACACAGATACGCAGTATTTT
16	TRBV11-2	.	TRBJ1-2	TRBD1	CASSSHWPGGNYGYTF	TGTGCCAGCAGCTCCCACTGGCCAGGGGGGAACTATGGCTACACCTTC
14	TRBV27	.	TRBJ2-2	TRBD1	CASSSTTGAGELFF	TGTGCCAGCAGTTCTACGACAGGGGCCGGGGAGCTGTTTTTT
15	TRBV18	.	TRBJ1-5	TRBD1	CASSPETGTNQPQHF	TGTGCCAGCTCACCCGAGACAGGGACCAATCAGCCCCAGCATTTT
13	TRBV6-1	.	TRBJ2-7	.	CASSEFKAYEQYF	TGTGCCAGCAGTGAATTTAAAGCCTACGAGCAGTACTTC
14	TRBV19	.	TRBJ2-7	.	CASSVGQDYYEQYF	TGTGCCAGTAGTGTCGGACAAGACTATTACGAGCAGTACTTC
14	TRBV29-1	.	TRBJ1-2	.	CSVENPDREDGYTF	TGCAGCGTTGAAAATCCTGACCGCGAAGATGGCTACACCTTC
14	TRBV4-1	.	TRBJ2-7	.	CASSQENSGYEQYF	TGCGCCAGCAGCCAAGAGAATAGCGGATACGAGCAGTACTTC
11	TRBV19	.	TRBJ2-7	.	CTSSPGLEQYF	TGTACCAGTAGTCCCGGACTCGAGCAGTACTTC
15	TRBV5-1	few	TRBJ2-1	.	CASSSTGYSYNEQFF	TGCGCCAGCAGCTCGACGGGCTACTCCTACAATGAGCAGTTCTTC
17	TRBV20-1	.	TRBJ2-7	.	CSARDLQRTAVSYEQYF	TGCAGTGCTAGAGACCTGCAAAGGACAGCGGTTTCCTACGAGCAGTACTTC
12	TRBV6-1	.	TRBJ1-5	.	CASRLIGQPQHF	TGTGCCAGCAGATTGATCGGTCAGCCCCAGCATTTT
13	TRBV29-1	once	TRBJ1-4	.	CSVESLEPEKLFF	TGCAGCGTTGAGTCCCTTGAGCCTGAAAAACTGTTTTTT
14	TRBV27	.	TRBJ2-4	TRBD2	CASSFGGVRNIQYF	TGTGCCAGCAGTTTTGGGGGGGTTCGGAACATTCAGTACTTC
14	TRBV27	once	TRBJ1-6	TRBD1	CASSYGTENSPLHF	TGTGCCAGCAGTTATGGGACAGAAAATTCACCCCTCCACTTT
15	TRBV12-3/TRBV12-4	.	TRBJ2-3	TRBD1	CASSFPQGATDTQYF	TGTGCCAGCAGTTTTCCGCAGGGGGCGACAGATACGCAGTATTTT
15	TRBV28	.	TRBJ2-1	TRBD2	CASSEWTSVVNEQFF	TGTGCCAGCAGTGAATGGACTAGCGTCGTCAATGAGCAGTTCTTC
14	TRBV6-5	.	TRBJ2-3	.	CASSYARNTDTQYF	TGTGCCAGCAGTTACGCGAGAAACACAGATACGCAGTATTTT
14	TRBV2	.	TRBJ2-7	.	CASSEVTGAYEQYF	TGTGCCAGCAGTGAAGTGACAGGAGCCTACGAGCAGTACTTC
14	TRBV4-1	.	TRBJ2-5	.	CASSPYLVMETQYF	TGCGCCAGCAGCCCCTACCTGGTTATGGAGACCCAGTACTTC
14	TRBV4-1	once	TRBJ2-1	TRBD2	CASSQDMGGNEQFF	TGCGCCAGCAGCCAGGACATGGGGGGGAATGAGCAGTTCTTC
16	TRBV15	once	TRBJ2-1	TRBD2	CATSRPGLAGVHEQFF	TGTGCCACCAGCAGACCGGGACTAGCGGGAGTACATGAGCAGTTCTTC
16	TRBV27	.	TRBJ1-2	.	CASSLSTRTDPYGYTF	TGTGCCAGCAGTTTATCCACACGGACAGACCCCTATGGCTACACCTTC
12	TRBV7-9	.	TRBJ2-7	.	CASGQVGYEQYF	TGTGCCAGCGGCCAGGTTGGCTACGAGCAGTACTTC